These 2 T cell receptor beta chains were sequenced from one sample in a study of long-term antiretroviral therapy in people with HIV. Version v3.0 of the immunoSEQ assay ran at survey level. Libraries were prepared by immunoSEQ multiplex PCR; TCRdb keeps only in-frame clonotypes and omits some of them. The table records about 27,000 clones, roughly 82% of them present only once. The sequencing here drew on unsorted PBMCs, taken 0.8 years before starting antiretroviral therapy. The origin of the receptors is a man aged 18 to 30 with HIV.

V usage is TRBV28 and J usage is TRBJ1-5, with a possible D match to TRBD1 (5 bases). The germline gives CDR1 MDHEN, CDR2 SYDVKM. The CDR3 has 13 amino acids. Between the trimmed V and J ends, which lost 5 bases and 11 bases, there was a span of 16 bases. CDR3 sequence (DNA): TGTGCCAGCAGTCGGGGCCTCGGTATGACCCAGCATTTT. This codes for CASSRGLGMTQHF.

The chain couples TRBV7-9 to TRBJ2-7; D remains ambiguous. The CDR3 covers 14 residues. Germline V lookup: CDR1 SEHNR, CDR2 FQNEAQ (reference sequence). Trimming left V 0 bases short and J 0 bases short, with 6 bases between. CDR3 nucleotide sequence: TGTGCCAGCAGCTTAGCAGGCCTCTCCTACGAGCAGTACTTC. It specifies CASSLAGLSYEQYF.